The rows below give T cell receptor beta chains drawn from one sample of a study of high-grade serous ovarian cancer treatment subgroups. TCRdb's copy holds only in-frame clones and misses some; the assay was immunoSEQ multiplex PCR. The sample has 1,500 to 2,000 clones; approximately 70% are singletons. Material: tumor tissue. The receptors were sampled from a human donor with high-grade serous ovarian cancer. CDR3s include the opening cysteine and the closing phenylalanine or tryptophan. A D gene is named only where the DNA matches it firmly. Clone size, where shown, is once, few, many, or a class for clones that have expanded.

TRBV21-1,TRBJ2-7,-,-,CASSNRLQGVPVNYEQYF,TGTGCCAGCAGCAATCGGTTACAGGGCGTACCCGTTAATTACGAGCAGTACTTC
TRBV6-1,TRBJ2-1,-,-,CASSERGEQFF,TGTGCCAGCAGTGAAAGAGGGGAGCAGTTCTTC
TRBV7-3,TRBJ2-3,-,TRBD2,CASSLLGLSGGTGHTDTQYF,TGTGCCAGCAGCTTATTGGGGCTTAGCGGGGGGACAGGCCACACAGATACGCAGTATTTT
TRBV7-2,TRBJ2-2,-,TRBD1,CASSPTGPGELFF,TGTGCCAGCAGCCCGACAGGGCCTGGGGAGCTGTTTTTT
TRBV7-9,TRBJ2-3,-,TRBD2,CASSPLLAGPSTDTQYF,TGTGCCAGCAGCCCCCTTCTAGCGGGGCCCAGCACAGATACGCAGTATTTT
TRBV13,TRBJ2-4,-,-,CASEGRGNIQYF,TGTGCCTCGGAGGGCCGGGGAAACATTCAGTACTTC
TRBV7-7,TRBJ2-2,-,TRBD2,CASSSTRAGGAGELFF,TGTGCCAGCAGCTCGACCAGAGCGGGAGGTGCCGGGGAGCTGTTTTTT
TRBV2,TRBJ1-1,-,-,CASRGSRPEAFF,TGTGCCAGCAGAGGGTCCAGACCTGAAGCTTTCTTT
TRBV10-2,TRBJ1-1,-,-,CVSSRLSTEAFF,TGCGTCAGCAGCCGGTTGAGCACCGAAGCTTTCTTT
TRBV9,TRBJ2-2,-,TRBD2,CASSVFPAGGLTGELFF,TGTGCCAGCAGCGTATTTCCAGCGGGGGGACTCACCGGGGAGCTGTTTTTT
TRBV5-4,TRBJ2-7,few,-,CASSPPGAHSYEQYF,TGTGCCAGCAGCCCCCCGGGCGCCCACTCCTACGAGCAGTACTTC
TRBV4-1,TRBJ2-7,few,-,CASSQARDPTREQYF,TGCGCCAGCAGCCAAGCCCGGGACCCCACGAGGGAGCAGTACTTC
TRBV29-1,TRBJ2-5,-,-,CSVDVGDTLEGQYF,TGCAGCGTTGATGTGGGGGATACCCTGGAGGGCCAGTACTTC
TRBV19,TRBJ2-1,-,TRBD1,CASSTDRGHYNEQFF,TGTGCCAGTAGTACCGACAGGGGGCACTACAATGAGCAGTTCTTC